This T cell receptor beta chain came from a study of T cell responses to AZD1222 COVID-19 vaccine. This clone was seen ten or more times. The repertoire was sequenced with immunoSEQ multiplex PCR; TCRdb's copy has only in-frame clones and lacks some. In the table there are 180,000 or so clones, approximately 95% of which are singletons. The germline V gene has CDR1 LGHNT and CDR2 FRNRAP. The CDR3 covers 13 residues. J lost 7 bases, V lost 8 bases, and 10 bases had no gene match. This specimen consisted of peripheral blood, obtained 28 days after the second dose of the MenACWY control vaccine. This TCR was recovered from an adult who received the MenACWY meningococcal vaccine as a control. The chain couples TRBV12-5 to TRBJ1-1; 7 nucleotides agree with TRBD1. CDR3 bases: TGTGCTAGTAGGGACAGTCTCACAGTTGAAGCTTTCTTT. As protein: CASRDSLTVEAFF.